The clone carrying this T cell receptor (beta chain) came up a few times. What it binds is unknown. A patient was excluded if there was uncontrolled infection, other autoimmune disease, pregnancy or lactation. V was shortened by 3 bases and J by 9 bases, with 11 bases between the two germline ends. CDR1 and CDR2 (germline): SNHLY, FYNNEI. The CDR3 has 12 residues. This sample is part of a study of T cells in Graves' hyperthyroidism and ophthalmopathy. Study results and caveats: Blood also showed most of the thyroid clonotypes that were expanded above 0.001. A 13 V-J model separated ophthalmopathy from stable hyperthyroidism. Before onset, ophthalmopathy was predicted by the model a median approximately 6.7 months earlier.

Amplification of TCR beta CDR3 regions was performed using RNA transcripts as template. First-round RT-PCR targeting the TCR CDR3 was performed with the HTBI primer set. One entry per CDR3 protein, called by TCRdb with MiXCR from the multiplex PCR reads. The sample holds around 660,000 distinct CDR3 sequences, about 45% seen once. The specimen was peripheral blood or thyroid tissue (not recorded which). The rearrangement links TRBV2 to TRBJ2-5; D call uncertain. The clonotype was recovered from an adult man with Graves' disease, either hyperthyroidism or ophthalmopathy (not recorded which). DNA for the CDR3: TGTGCCAGCAGTGATGTAGATCAGCCCCAGTACTTC. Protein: CASSDVDQPQYF. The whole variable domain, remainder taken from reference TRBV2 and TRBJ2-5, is EPEVTQTPSHQVTQMGQEVILRCVPISNHLYFYWYRQILGQKVEFLVSFYNNEISEKSEIFDDQFSVERPDGSNFTLKIRSTKLEDSAMYFCASSDVDQPQYFGPGTRLLVL.